The 22 T cell receptor beta chains below come from one sample, sequenced in a study of T-cell reconstitution after alpha-beta-depleted transplantation in children. Preparing the TCRbeta library involved the use of unique molecular identifiers. One entry per CDR3 protein, called by TCRdb with MiXCR from the PCR reads. The sample holds roughly 100,000 distinct CDR3 sequences, more than 7% seen once. This specimen was PBMCs from the stem cell graft donor, taken from the stem cell graft. The receptors here all came from a human donor who donated a stem cell graft to a child with congenital amegakaryocytic thrombocytopenia.

This clonotype was detected many times. The V call is TRBV18, the J call TRBJ2-2, with D unclear. Germline CDR1 and CDR2: KGHSH and LQKENI. This CDR3 has 14 amino acids. The V end was cut by 3 bases, the J end by 4 bases, with 9 bases between. The CDR3 DNA follows: TGTGCCAGCTCACCCTCTTTTGTCACCGGGGAGCTGTTTTTT. This translates into CASSPSFVTGELFF.

This clonotype has at least ten counts. The J gene is TRBJ2-3, the V gene TRBV20-1; no definite D call. This CDR3 spans 13 amino acids. Germline lookup yields CDR1 DFQATT and CDR2 SNEGSKA (reference sequence). Deletions cut 5 bases from V and 5 bases from J, with 14 bases between. Here the CDR3 reads CSADGEPGDTQYF. CDR3 sequence (DNA): TGCAGTGCTGACGGCGAGCCGGGAGATACGCAGTATTTT.

The table lists this clonotype with many counts. This chain uses TRBV5-1 with TRBJ2-3; D is perhaps TRBD1 (6 bases). CDR1 and CDR2 from the germline V gene are SGHRS and YFSETQ. Trimming took off 4 bases at V and 2 bases at J, with 14 bases between the two ends. The CDR3 sequence is 15 residues long. The CDR3 nucleotides read TGCGCCAGCAGCATAGGGGGTAAACTCACAGATACGCAGTATTTT. Translating gives CASSIGGKLTDTQYF.

In its sample, this clonotype was seen once. This chain joins TRBV7-7 and TRBJ2-1, with D uncertain. Germline V lookup: CDR1 SSHAT, CDR2 FNYEAQ (reference sequence). V lost 5 bases and J 9 bases, leaving 14 bases between the germline ends. The CDR3 runs to 13 residues. Here the CDR3 DNA reads TGTGCCAGCAGCATAGGGCTACCGGGTGAGCAGTTCTTC. Translation: CASSIGLPGEQFF. Full variable domain (rest looked up from reference TRBV7-7 and TRBJ2-1): GAGVSQSPRYKVTKRGQDVTLRCDPISSHATLYWYQQALGQGPEFLTYFNYEAQPDKSGLPSDRFSAERPEGSISTLTIQRTEQRDSAMYRCASSIGLPGEQFFGPGTRLTVL.

This clonotype came up many times. V usage is TRBV12-3 or TRBV12-4 and J usage is TRBJ1-5; 8 nucleotides agree with TRBD1. There are 17 residues in the CDR3. V was pared by 8 bases and J by 0 bases, with 12 bases of the junction left unmatched. CDR3 loop: CASGSGQVSISNQPQHF. The CDR3 DNA is TGTGCCAGCGGATCGGGACAGGTTTCGATTAGCAATCAGCCCCAGCATTTT.

There are many counts of this clonotype. The chain joins TRBV5-1 to TRBJ2-3; D is undetermined. Germline CDR1 SGHRS, CDR2 YFSETQ. The CDR3 has 15 amino acids. The ends were cut back, 0 bases at V and 0 bases at J, with 8 bases in the middle. The CDR3 DNA is TGCGCCAGCAGCTTGGATCCGGACAGCACAGATACGCAGTATTTT. It encodes CASSLDPDSTDTQYF.

This clonotype was found many times. The CDR3 DNA follows: TGCAGCGTTGAAGTCAGCGGCGGGGGGTCCTACGAGCAGTACTTC. Encoded protein: CSVEVSGGGSYEQYF. This chain joins TRBV29-1 and TRBJ2-7, with 8 bases matching TRBD2. Germline values: CDR1 SQVTM, CDR2 ANQGSEA. After removal of 1 base from V and 1 base from J, the junction contained 6 bases not matched to a gene. The CDR3 covers 15 residues.

The V and J genes are TRBV6-2 or TRBV6-3 and TRBJ1-2; 9 nucleotides match TRBD1. CDR1 and CDR2 (germline): MNHEY, SVGEGT. CDR3 length: 14 residues. Losses at the gene ends were 6 bases for V and 8 bases for J; bases not matched to a gene: 10. The CDR3 DNA reads as TGTGCCAGCAGCCAATACAGGGGGCGCGAAGGCTACACCTTC. Its translation: CASSQYRGREGYTF.

Many counts were recorded for this clonotype. The V and J genes are TRBV20-1 and TRBJ1-3, with 8 bases fitting TRBD1. This CDR3 region has 18 residues. The V segment lost 0 bases and the J segment 0 bases; nucleotides outside the gene matches: 10. The germline V gene encodes CDR1 DFQATT and CDR2 SNEGSKA (reference sequence). The CDR3 loop is CSARDTGTGWGSGNTIYF. In DNA, the CDR3 is TGCAGTGCTAGAGATACGGGGACAGGTTGGGGCTCTGGAAACACCATATATTTT.

The sample holds many counts of this clonotype. CDR3 nucleotide sequence: TGTGCCAGCAGACCTCATCCAGGACTGGGACGGAATTCACCCCTCCACTTT. Its translation: CASRPHPGLGRNSPLHF. This rearrangement joins TRBV28 to TRBJ1-6; D is perhaps TRBD1 (5 bases). Trimming removed 6 bases from V and 7 bases from J, with 22 bases in between. The CDR3 extends over 17 amino acids. The germline V gene encodes CDR1 MDHEN and CDR2 SYDVKM.

In its sample, this clonotype was seen many times. V usage is TRBV20-1 and J usage is TRBJ1-1; D unclear. V dropped 0 bases and J dropped 0 bases, with 11 bases sitting between them. The germline V gene has CDR1 DFQATT and CDR2 SNEGSKA (reference sequence). This CDR3 spans 15 amino acids. CDR3 sequence: CSARDPQNLNTEAFF. DNA of the CDR3: TGCAGTGCTAGAGATCCTCAGAACCTGAACACTGAAGCTTTCTTT.

Many counts were recorded for this clonotype. The J gene is TRBJ1-1, the V gene TRBV9; TRBD1 is a possible D gene (5 bases). The germline gives CDR1 SGDLS, CDR2 YYNGEE. The CDR3 sequence is 17 residues long. Trimming pared 4 bases from V and 0 bases from J, leaving 19 bases between. CDR3 in amino acids: CASSPSLGGGMNTEAFF. The CDR3 nucleotides are TGTGCCAGCAGCCCTTCCCTGGGCGGGGGGATGAACACTGAAGCTTTCTTT.

This clonotype was found many times. This sequence joins TRBV4-1 and TRBJ2-1; D perhaps matches TRBD2 (5 bases). Germline V gives CDR1 MGHRA, CDR2 YSYEKL. The CDR3 loop spans 14 amino acids. Trimming pared 6 bases from V and 1 base from J, leaving 10 bases between. DNA of the CDR3: TGCGCCAGCAGTGGACTCCTTTCCTACAATGAGCAGTTCTTC. This sequence encodes CASSGLLSYNEQFF.

This clonotype has a count of ten or more. The CDR3 here is CASSYYPTENTEAFF. The CDR3 region has the DNA TGTGCCAGCAGTTACTACCCGACAGAGAACACTGAAGCTTTCTTT. The chain recombines TRBV27 with TRBJ1-1; possible D gene TRBD1, 5 bases. Deletions cut 4 bases from V and 1 base from J, with 13 bases between. The CDR3 runs to 15 residues. Germline assignment: CDR1 MNHEY and CDR2 SMNVEV (reference sequence).

This clonotype occurred many times. V is TRBV7-2 and J is TRBJ1-4, with D possibly being TRBD1 (6 bases). Per germline, CDR1 SGHTA and CDR2 FQGNSA. The CDR3 consists of 13 residues. V was pared by 3 bases and J by 8 bases, with 10 bases between. The CDR3 nucleotides read TGTGCCAGCAGCTTCGCAGGGGAGGAAAAACTGTTTTTT. Its translation is CASSFAGEEKLFF.

This clonotype was observed many times. The chain combines TRBV10-3 with TRBJ2-5, with D unclear. Germline V CDR1 and CDR2: ENHRY, SYGVKD. This CDR3 is 11 amino acids long. Trimming cost V 3 bases and J 5 bases, with 4 bases left between them. The CDR3 nucleotides are TGTGCCATCAGTGAAGGGGAGACCCAGTACTTC. Amino acid sequence: CAISEGETQYF.

This clonotype has ten or more counts. The V and J genes are TRBV12-3 or TRBV12-4 and TRBJ2-3; D might be TRBD2 (5 bases). Trimming stripped 5 bases from V and 0 bases from J, with 12 bases between. The CDR3 has 15 residues. The CDR3 region has the DNA TGTGCCAGCAGTCCGCAAAGCGGTAGCACAGATACGCAGTATTTT. Its protein is CASSPQSGSTDTQYF.

This clonotype was recorded many times. This chain joins TRBV7-6 and TRBJ2-3; TRBD2 aligns across 11 bases. The CDR3 covers 15 residues. Germline V gene sequence: CDR1 SGHVS, CDR2 FNYEAQ. Unmatched junction bases numbered 5, after V lost 6 bases and J lost 3 bases. This chain's CDR3 is CASSLLAGETDTQYF. CDR3 DNA: TGTGCCAGCAGTTTACTAGCGGGAGAGACAGATACGCAGTATTTT.

This clonotype was picked up many times. The chain combines TRBV20-1 with TRBJ1-1; possible D gene TRBD1, 5 bases. Trimming left V 0 bases short and J 8 bases short, with 13 bases between. The germline V gene has CDR1 DFQATT and CDR2 SNEGSKA (reference sequence). The CDR3 contains 13 residues. CDR3 DNA sequence: TGCAGTGCTAGAGATCTGAGGGACGGGGAAGCTTTCTTT. This gives the protein CSARDLRDGEAFF.

In regard to this clonotype: The conserved phenylalanine or tryptophan is not found at the CDR3 terminus, so this likely reflects a read error. This chain links TRBV5-4 with TRBJ1-1; the D is unclear. CDR1 SGHNT and CDR2 YYREEE come from the germline V gene (reference sequence). The length of the CDR3 is 14 residues. Trimming removed 4 bases at V and 2 bases at J, with 12 bases between. This chain's CDR3 is CASSRRLQNTEAFL. For the CDR3, the DNA is TGTGCCAGCAGCCGTAGGCTGCAAAACACTGAAGCTTTCTTA.

This clonotype was counted many times. The chain couples TRBV5-1 to TRBJ1-1, with D perhaps matching TRBD1 (6 bases). Deletions cut 4 bases from V and 1 base from J, with 14 bases between. This CDR3 is built from 15 residues. Per germline, CDR1 SGHRS and CDR2 YFSETQ. CDR3 in amino acids: CASSETDRSNTEAFF. DNA for the CDR3: TGCGCCAGCAGCGAAACGGACAGATCGAACACTGAAGCTTTCTTT. The entire variable domain, with the rest obtained from reference TRBV5-1 and TRBJ1-1, is as follows: KAGVTQTPRYLIKTRGQQVTLSCSPISGHRSVSWYQQTPGQGLQFLFEYFSETQRNKGNFPGRFSGRQFSNSRSEMNVSTLELGDSALYLCASSETDRSNTEAFFGQGTRLTVV.

There are a few counts of this clonotype. A much larger clone lies a single base off, so this may be a read error. The chain employs TRBV7-2 and TRBJ2-4; 11 nucleotides agree with TRBD2. Germline V gene sequence: CDR1 SGHTA, CDR2 FQGNSA. CDR3 length: 16 residues. The CDR3 sequence: CASSLAGTSGQNSQYF. The CDR3 nucleotides are TGTGCCAGCAGCTTAGCAGGGACTAGCGGACAAAACAGTCAGTACTTC.